Below, 31 T cell receptor beta chains from the same sample are listed, as sequenced in a study of T cell responses to AZD1222 COVID-19 vaccine. Here immunoSEQ multiplex PCR was the method, and the copy in TCRdb shows in-frame clones only, minus some. The sample lists 110,000 to 150,000 clones; about 92% were seen once. The sequencing here drew on peripheral blood, taken on day 0 of AZD1222 vaccination. Every receptor here comes from an adult in good health.

Points on this clone: Other DNA sequences in the same sample also yield this CDR3. The V and J genes are TRBV19 and TRBJ1-5; 7 nucleotides match TRBD1. The CDR3 totals 14 residues. The ends lost 3 bases at V and 2 bases at J; junction bases unmatched: 1. CDR1 and CDR2 (germline): LNHDA, SQIVND (reference sequence). The CDR3 is CASSITGGNQPQHF. Here the CDR3 DNA reads TGTGCCAGTAGTATCACAGGGGGCAATCAGCCCCAGCATTTT.

The chain employs TRBV9 and TRBJ2-1; the D is unclear. From germline, CDR1 is SGDLS and CDR2 YYNGEE. CDR3 length equals 13 residues. The V end lost 0 bases, the J end lost 7 bases, and 8 bases lay between the germline ends. The CDR3 DNA follows: TGTGCCAGCAGCGTAGTAGGCAAAAATGAGCAGTTCTTC. This sequence encodes CASSVVGKNEQFF.

This sequence joins TRBV27 and TRBJ2-7; 11 bases agree with TRBD1. The CDR3 covers 14 residues. Germline values: CDR1 MNHEY, CDR2 SMNVEV (reference sequence). Unmatched junction bases numbered 1, after V lost 2 bases and J lost 4 bases. CDR3 sequence (DNA): TGTGCCAGCAGTTTAAGGGACAGGGGGTACGAGCAGTACTTC. This gives the protein CASSLRDRGYEQYF.

This rearrangement joins TRBV3-1 (or the pseudogene TRBV3-2) to TRBJ1-2, with 8 bases aligning to TRBD1. This CDR3 contains 16 residues. CDR1 and CDR2 (germline): LGHDT, YNNKEL (reference sequence). Trimming cost V 0 bases and J 4 bases; bases outside gene matches: 7. CDR3 sequence: CASSQEGGQEGYGYTF. The DNA for the CDR3 is TGTGCCAGCAGCCAAGAAGGGGGACAGGAGGGCTATGGCTACACCTTC.

The chain is built from TRBV24-1 and TRBJ2-1; D not certain. The germline V gene encodes CDR1 KGHDR and CDR2 SFDVKD. V lost 1 base to trimming and J lost 5 bases, with 8 bases between them. This CDR3 contains 14 residues. The CDR3 DNA follows: TGTGCCACCAGTGATTTAGGCGGCGACAATGAGCAGTTCTTC. Protein product: CATSDLGGDNEQFF.

The gene calls are TRBV11-3 and TRBJ2-3; 11 bases match TRBD2. From germline, CDR1 is SGHNT and CDR2 YENEEA. This CDR3 has 16 amino acids. After removal of 1 base from V and 5 bases from J, the junction contained 5 bases not matched to a gene. In DNA form, the CDR3 reads TGTGCCAGCAGCTTAGTTCTAGCGGGAGGCCAAGATACGCAGTATTTT. This gives the protein CASSLVLAGGQDTQYF.

The genes are TRBV5-1 and TRBJ1-4, with D possibly TRBD1 on 6 matching bases. The CDR3 extends over 15 amino acids. Trimming removed 3 bases at V and 7 bases at J, with 16 bases between. In germline, CDR1 is SGHRS, CDR2 YFSETQ. Here the CDR3 DNA reads TGCGCCAGCAGCTACGACGGGGGGCGTGGTGAAAAACTGTTTTTT. Protein sequence: CASSYDGGRGEKLFF.

CDR3 in amino acids: CSVAGLAGVTGELFF. CDR3 sequence (DNA): TGCAGCGTTGCTGGACTAGCGGGAGTCACCGGGGAGCTGTTTTTT. V and J are TRBV29-1 and TRBJ2-2; 13 bases line up with TRBD2. The germline CDR1 and CDR2 sequences are SQVTM and ANQGSEA. With 4 bases clipped from V and 4 bases from J, the junction kept 3 bases outside the gene matches. This CDR3 comprises 15 residues.

The chain employs TRBV19 and TRBJ1-2, with D hard to call. Germline V gene sequence: CDR1 LNHDA, CDR2 SQIVND (reference sequence). The V and J ends lost 3 bases and 2 bases respectively, with 10 bases between them. This CDR3 has 14 residues. The CDR3 spells CASSIGSENYGYTF. The DNA of the CDR3 is TGTGCCAGTAGTATTGGCAGCGAGAACTATGGCTACACCTTC.

The genes are TRBV11-2 and TRBJ2-1; 13 positions match TRBD2. V lost 4 bases, J lost 6 bases, and 3 bases stayed unmatched. Germline V gene sequence: CDR1 SGHAT, CDR2 FQNNGV. CDR3 length: 15 amino acids. The CDR3 sequence is CASSWTSGSSNEQFF. CDR3 nucleotides: TGTGCCAGCAGCTGGACTAGCGGGAGCTCCAATGAGCAGTTCTTC.

The J gene is TRBJ1-5, the V gene TRBV27, with 10 bases that match TRBD1. V lost 5 bases and J lost 4; bases outside the gene matches: 2. The length of the CDR3 is 14 residues. The germline V gene encodes CDR1 MNHEY and CDR2 SMNVEV (reference sequence). CDR3 residues: CASSGQGGNQPQHF. The CDR3 nucleotides read TGTGCCAGCAGTGGACAGGGGGGAAATCAGCCCCAGCATTTT.

The sample holds one count of this clone. The chain uses TRBV7-9 and TRBJ1-1, with 8 nucleotides matching TRBD1. There are 15 residues in the CDR3. V trimming: 1 base; J trimming: 0 bases; junction bases outside the gene matches: 1. Germline V gene data show CDR1 as SEHNR and CDR2 as FQNEAQ (reference sequence). The CDR3 here is CASSLGTGMNTEAFF. The CDR3 DNA reads as TGTGCCAGCAGCTTAGGGACAGGGATGAACACTGAAGCTTTCTTT.

This clone showed up just a few times. The CDR3 region has the DNA TGCGCCAGCAGCGGTCGACAGGGAACCGGGGAGCTGTTTTTT. It encodes CASSGRQGTGELFF. The chain employs TRBV5-1 and TRBJ2-2, with 7 bases aligning to TRBD1. The CDR3 is made up of 14 amino acids. J lost 5 bases, V lost 4 bases, and 5 bases had no gene match. Germline V lookup: CDR1 SGHRS, CDR2 YFSETQ. Variable domain in full (rest from reference TRBV5-1 and TRBJ2-2): KAGVTQTPRYLIKTRGQQVTLSCSPISGHRSVSWYQQTPGQGLQFLFEYFSETQRNKGNFPGRFSGRQFSNSRSEMNVSTLELGDSALYLCASSGRQGTGELFFGEGSRLTVL.

Only a few counts were recorded for this clone. The rearrangement uses TRBV28 and TRBJ2-1; possible D gene TRBD1, 5 bases. This CDR3 contains 11 residues. The V gene lost 6 bases and the J gene lost 12 bases, with 12 bases spanning the gap. Germline CDR1 is MDHEN and CDR2 is SYDVKM. This CDR3 reads CASSLTRGQFF. The CDR3 region has the DNA TGTGCCAGCAGCCTGACAAGGGGGCAGTTCTTC.

The V and J genes are TRBV9 and TRBJ1-2; 10 positions agree with TRBD1. The CDR3 sequence is 16 residues long. V trimming: 3 bases; J trimming: 3 bases; junction bases outside the gene matches: 8. Germline V gene lookup returns CDR1 SGDLS and CDR2 YYNGEE. The CDR3 here is CASSGTGGFGHYGYTF. The CDR3, as DNA: TGTGCCAGCAGCGGGACAGGGGGATTTGGACACTATGGCTACACCTTC.

The chain employs TRBV6-2 or TRBV6-3 and TRBJ1-2, with D uncertain. CDR1 and CDR2 (germline): MNHEY, SVGEGT. This CDR3 is 13 amino acids long. The germline V and J ends were trimmed by 2 bases and 5 bases, with 9 bases remaining between them. The CDR3 nucleotides read TGTGCCAGCAGTTACAGCTCCTCTTATGGCTACACCTTC. Translating it yields CASSYSSSYGYTF.

A single count supports this clone. This rearrangement joins TRBV14 to TRBJ2-7; possibly TRBD1 for D (5 bases). The germline V gene has CDR1 SGHDN and CDR2 FVKESK. The CDR3 covers 14 residues. V lost 2 bases, J lost 6 bases, and 14 bases lay in between. The CDR3 reads CASSQHHRLSEQYF. The CDR3 nucleotides read TGTGCCAGCAGCCAACATCACAGGCTCAGCGAGCAGTACTTC.

The chain employs TRBV4-1 and TRBJ2-2, with D possibly TRBD1 on 5 matching bases. Trimming shortened V by 6 bases and J by 0 bases, and 11 bases separated the two germline ends. The V gene's germline CDR1 is MGHRA and CDR2 YSYEKL. The CDR3 has 15 amino acids. CDR3 protein: CASSPGYPNTGELFF. The DNA of the CDR3 is TGCGCCAGCAGTCCAGGGTATCCGAACACCGGGGAGCTGTTTTTT.

The genes are TRBV12-3 or TRBV12-4 and TRBJ2-2; D gene ambiguous. The CDR3 extends over 13 amino acids. V lost 5 bases and J lost 2, with 6 bases in between. CDR3 protein: CASSPSNTGELFF. In nucleotides, the CDR3 is TGTGCCAGCAGTCCCTCTAACACCGGGGAGCTGTTTTTT.

The genes are TRBV13 and TRBJ1-1; D remains unclear. The CDR3 sequence is 14 residues long. Germline V gene lookup returns CDR1 PRHDT and CDR2 FYEKMQ (reference sequence). Trimming cost V 1 base and J 1 base, with 7 bases left between them. CDR3 DNA: TGTGCCAGCAGCTTAGCCACACGGAACACTGAAGCTTTCTTT. Translating gives CASSLATRNTEAFF.

The chain has TRBV3-1 (or the pseudogene TRBV3-2) and TRBJ1-2, with D unresolved. V lost 1 base, J lost 1 base, and 13 bases lay in between. This CDR3 is built from 16 residues. Germline V gives CDR1 LGHDT, CDR2 YNNKEL (reference sequence). CDR3 amino acids: CASSQAGRNFNYGYTF. As DNA, the CDR3 is TGTGCCAGCAGCCAAGCGGGTCGAAATTTTAACTATGGCTACACCTTC.

This clone was detected only a few times. This sequence joins TRBV5-5 and TRBJ1-1; D is uncertain. Looked up from germline, CDR1 is SGHKS and CDR2 is YYEKEE (reference sequence). This CDR3 is built from 16 residues. Trimming shortened V by 3 bases and J by 0 bases, and 15 bases separated the two germline ends. The CDR3 region is CASSWRSGYLNTEAFF. The DNA of the CDR3 is TGTGCCAGCAGCTGGAGGTCAGGCTATCTGAACACTGAAGCTTTCTTT.

The chain carries TRBV28 and TRBJ1-3, with TRBD1 matching 7 bases. V lost 5 bases and J lost 0; bases outside the gene matches: 10. CDR1 and CDR2 from the germline V gene are MDHEN and SYDVKM. The CDR3 runs 17 residues. The CDR3: CASSPPGTAYSGNTIYF. As DNA, the CDR3 is TGTGCCAGCAGTCCCCCTGGGACAGCCTACTCTGGAAACACCATATATTTT.

This chain uses TRBV5-1 with TRBJ1-1; D is ambiguous. Trimming pared 0 bases from V and 8 bases from J, leaving 11 bases between. There are 13 residues in the CDR3. Per the germline V gene, CDR1 is SGHRS and CDR2 is YFSETQ. CDR3 DNA sequence: TGCGCCAGCAGCTTGGCGGGCCAAAGAGAAGCTTTCTTT. Its translation is CASSLAGQREAFF.

The chain is built from TRBV6-5 and TRBJ1-5, with 7 bases matching TRBD1. Trimming at V came to 5 bases and at J to 4 bases, leaving 2 bases not matched to a gene. The CDR3 is made up of 13 amino acids. CDR1 is MNHEY, CDR2 SVGAGI, per germline. The CDR3 loop is CASSIQGNQPQHF. CDR3 sequence (DNA): TGTGCCAGCAGTATACAGGGGAATCAGCCCCAGCATTTT.

The rearrangement links TRBV5-6 to TRBJ1-1; D uncertain. The germline V gene has CDR1 SGHDT and CDR2 YYEEEE. CDR3 length: 12 amino acids. Trimming pared 1 base from V and 7 bases from J, leaving 8 bases between. The CDR3 loop reads CASSLQVLEAFF. The CDR3 DNA reads as TGTGCCAGCAGCTTGCAGGTCCTTGAAGCTTTCTTT.

The V and J genes are TRBV9 and TRBJ1-6; tentatively, D is TRBD1 (6 bases). The CDR3 loop spans 14 amino acids. Trimming took 4 bases from V and 7 from J, leaving 12 bases between them. Germline CDR1 reads SGDLS; CDR2 reads YYNGEE. The CDR3 DNA follows: TGTGCCAGCAGCCGGAGGGGGGAAAATTCACCCCTCCACTTT. This encodes CASSRRGENSPLHF.

This chain joins TRBV3-1 (or the pseudogene TRBV3-2) and TRBJ1-6, with TRBD1 matching over 10 bases. The germline V gene encodes CDR1 LGHDT and CDR2 YNNKEL (reference sequence). The CDR3 spans 17 residues. The V segment lost 2 bases and the J segment 5 bases; nucleotides outside the gene matches: 6. The CDR3 sequence: CASSQPAGTGDNSPLHF. Written as DNA, the CDR3 is TGTGCCAGCAGCCAACCGGCCGGGACAGGGGATAATTCACCCCTCCACTTT.

The chain employs TRBV7-2 and TRBJ1-4, with 10 bases aligning to TRBD1. The length of the CDR3 is 15 residues. Trimming cost V 4 bases and J 7 bases; bases outside gene matches: 6. The germline V gene encodes CDR1 SGHTA and CDR2 FQGNSA. The CDR3 region has the DNA TGTGCCAGCAGCTCCGGGACAGGGGCGGGTGAAAAACTGTTTTTT. Amino acid sequence: CASSSGTGAGEKLFF.

The V and J genes are TRBV5-6 and TRBJ2-7; D possibly corresponds to TRBD2 (6 bases). V lost 0 bases, J lost 5 bases, and 18 bases lay in between. The CDR3 is 16 residues long. Germline CDR1 and CDR2: SGHDT and YYEEEE. This chain's CDR3 is CASSLALQNAGHEQYF. DNA of the CDR3: TGTGCCAGCAGCTTGGCACTACAGAATGCGGGACACGAGCAGTACTTC.

The chain has TRBV5-5 and TRBJ2-7; D tentatively fits TRBD1 or TRBD2 (5 bases each). The V gene's germline CDR1 is SGHKS and CDR2 YYEKEE (reference sequence). V was trimmed by 4 bases and J by 0 bases, leaving 11 bases between them. The CDR3 is 14 residues long. The CDR3 sequence: CASSPGADSYEQYF. The CDR3 region has the DNA TGTGCCAGCAGCCCCGGGGCAGACTCCTACGAGCAGTACTTC.